This is a list of T cell receptor beta chains from one sample in a study of OX40 agonist ivuxolimab in advanced cancers. TCRdb's table, derived via immunoSEQ multiplex PCR, lists solely in-frame clones and lacks some. The sample carries about 73,000 clones, approximately 90% recorded once. The sample in question was CD4+ or CD8+ T cells sorted from blood, obtained in a trial of the OX40 agonist ivuxolimab. The receptors were gathered from an adult with an advanced solid tumor such as melanoma, head and neck, liver or kidney cancer. Each CDR3 is given with its conserved first and last residue. The D gene is left open where the match is weak. Not every row has a clone size; where given, it reads once, few, many or a size class.

V	size	length	D	J	DNA	CDR3
TRBV7-3	once	16	.	TRBJ2-2	TGTGCCAGCAGCTTAGCATCGACAGCTAACACCGGGGAGCTGTTTTTT	CASSLASTANTGELFF
TRBV19	.	14	.	TRBJ2-3	TGTGCCAGTAGTATAGTGGGGGCTGAGGATACGCAGTATTTT	CASSIVGAEDTQYF
TRBV12-5	.	16	.	TRBJ2-1	TGTGCTAGTGGTTTGGTATCTTCGAGCTCCTACAATGAGCAGTTCTTC	CASGLVSSSSYNEQFF
TRBV5-8	.	14	.	TRBJ1-2	TGTGCCAGCAGCCCCCGGGGAGCTAACTATGGCTACACCTTC	CASSPRGANYGYTF
TRBV30	.	14	.	TRBJ2-2	TGTGCCTGGAGTGTAGAGGGGAGTACCGGGGAGCTGTTTTTT	CAWSVEGSTGELFF
TRBV6-1	.	12	.	TRBJ1-5	TGTGCCAGCAGTGGGGGGGATCAGCCCCAGCATTTT	CASSGGDQPQHF
TRBV2	.	14	.	TRBJ1-5	TGTGCCAGCAGGGGCGGGCCCCGGAATCAGCCCCAGCATTTT	CASRGGPRNQPQHF
TRBV7-2	.	16	TRBD1	TRBJ2-7	TGTGCCAGCAGCTTAGGAGGGACAGGGATTATGGGCGAGCAGTACTTC	CASSLGGTGIMGEQYF
TRBV4-2	.	17	TRBD1	TRBJ1-2	TGTGCCAGCAGCCAAGAAGGGGCGTGGACAGGGGTGGAAGGCTACACCTTC	CASSQEGAWTGVEGYTF
TRBV4-1	.	17	.	TRBJ1-5	TGCGCCAGCAGCCACCCCGGTGCAGGGGCTCTCAATCAGCCCCAGCATTTT	CASSHPGAGALNQPQHF
TRBV9	.	14	.	TRBJ1-1	TGTGCCAGCAGCGCGCTGGGACAAGTCACTGAAGCTTTCTTT	CASSALGQVTEAFF
TRBV5-1	.	16	.	TRBJ2-3	TGCGCCAGCAGCCCTCTAGGGGGTACGGGGGGAGATACGCAGTATTTT	CASSPLGGTGGDTQYF
TRBV10-3	few	13	.	TRBJ2-7	TGTGCCATCAGTGAGGTATTGGCGGGCGAGCAGTACTTC	CAISEVLAGEQYF
TRBV7-2	.	14	.	TRBJ1-4	TGTGCCAGCAGCTTAGCCGGCAGGGATGAAAAACTGTTTTTT	CASSLAGRDEKLFF
TRBV5-5	.	14	.	TRBJ2-5	TGTGCCAGCAGCTTCGAGGGTCGGGAAGAGACCCAGTACTTC	CASSFEGREETQYF
TRBV6-6	.	15	.	TRBJ1-1	TGTGCCAGCAGCCCGAGGGACTTACTGAACACTGAAGCTTTCTTT	CASSPRDLLNTEAFF
TRBV11-2	.	14	.	TRBJ2-2	TGTGCCAGCAGCGGCCGGGGGTACACCGGGGAGCTGTTTTTT	CASSGRGYTGELFF